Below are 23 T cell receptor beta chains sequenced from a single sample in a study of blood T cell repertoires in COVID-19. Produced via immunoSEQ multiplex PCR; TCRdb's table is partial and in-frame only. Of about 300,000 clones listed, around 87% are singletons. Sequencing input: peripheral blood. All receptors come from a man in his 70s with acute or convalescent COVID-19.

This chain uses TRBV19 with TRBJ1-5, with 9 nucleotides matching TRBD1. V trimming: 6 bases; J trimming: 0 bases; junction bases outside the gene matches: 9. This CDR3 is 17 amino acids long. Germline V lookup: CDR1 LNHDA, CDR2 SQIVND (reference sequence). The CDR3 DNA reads TGTGCCAGTAGCACTGTCGGGACAGGGAGTAGCAATCAGCCCCAGCATTTT. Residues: CASSTVGTGSSNQPQHF.

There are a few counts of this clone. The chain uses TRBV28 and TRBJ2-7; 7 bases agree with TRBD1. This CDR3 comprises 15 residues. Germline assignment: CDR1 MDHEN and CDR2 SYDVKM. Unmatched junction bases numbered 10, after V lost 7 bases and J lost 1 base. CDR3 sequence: CASIPGQAISYEQYF. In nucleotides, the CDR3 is TGTGCCAGCATCCCTGGACAGGCGATTTCCTACGAGCAGTACTTC.

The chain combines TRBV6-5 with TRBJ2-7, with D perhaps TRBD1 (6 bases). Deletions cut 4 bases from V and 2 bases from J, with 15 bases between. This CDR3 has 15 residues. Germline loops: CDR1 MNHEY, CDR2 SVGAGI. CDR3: CASSSRRQATYEQYF. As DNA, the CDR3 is TGTGCCAGCAGTTCGAGGAGACAGGCAACCTACGAGCAGTACTTC.

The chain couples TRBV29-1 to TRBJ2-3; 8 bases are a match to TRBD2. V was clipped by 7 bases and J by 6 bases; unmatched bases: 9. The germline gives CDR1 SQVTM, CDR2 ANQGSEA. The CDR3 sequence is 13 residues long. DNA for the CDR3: TGCAGCGCCGACGGGGGGGGTGGTGATACGCAGTATTTT. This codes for CSADGGGGDTQYF.

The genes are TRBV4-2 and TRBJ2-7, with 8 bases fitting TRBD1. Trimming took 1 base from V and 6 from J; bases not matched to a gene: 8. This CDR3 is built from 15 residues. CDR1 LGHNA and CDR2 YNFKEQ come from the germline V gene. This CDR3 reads CASSQVGQGAFEQYF. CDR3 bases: TGTGCCAGCAGCCAAGTTGGGCAGGGGGCATTCGAGCAGTACTTC.

The CDR3 DNA is TGTGCCAGCAGGGGGGCCGGGACTAGCATCCACGAGCAGTACTTC. Its protein is CASRGAGTSIHEQYF. This chain joins TRBV7-2 and TRBJ2-7; 9 bases agree with TRBD2. CDR3 length equals 15 residues. The ends lost 6 bases at V and 5 bases at J; junction bases unmatched: 11. Germline V gives CDR1 SGHTA, CDR2 FQGNSA.

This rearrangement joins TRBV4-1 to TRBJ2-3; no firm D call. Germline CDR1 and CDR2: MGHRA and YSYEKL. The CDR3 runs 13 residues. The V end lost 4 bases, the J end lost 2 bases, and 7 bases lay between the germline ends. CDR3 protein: CASSPLYTDTQYF. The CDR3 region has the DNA TGCGCCAGCAGCCCCCTCTACACAGATACGCAGTATTTT.

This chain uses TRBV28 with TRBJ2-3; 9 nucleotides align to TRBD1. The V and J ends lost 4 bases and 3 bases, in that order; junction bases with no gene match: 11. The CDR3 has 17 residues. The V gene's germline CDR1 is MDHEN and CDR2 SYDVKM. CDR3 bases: TGTGCCAGCAGTTCACAATTGGACAGGGGAGAAACAGATACGCAGTATTTT. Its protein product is CASSSQLDRGETDTQYF.

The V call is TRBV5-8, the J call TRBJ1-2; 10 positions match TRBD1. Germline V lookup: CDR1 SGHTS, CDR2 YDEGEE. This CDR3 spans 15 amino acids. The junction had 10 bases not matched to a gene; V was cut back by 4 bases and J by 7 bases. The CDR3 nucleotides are TGTGCCAGCAGCCTAGACAGGGGGCGTTTTGGTGGCTACACCTTC. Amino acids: CASSLDRGRFGGYTF.

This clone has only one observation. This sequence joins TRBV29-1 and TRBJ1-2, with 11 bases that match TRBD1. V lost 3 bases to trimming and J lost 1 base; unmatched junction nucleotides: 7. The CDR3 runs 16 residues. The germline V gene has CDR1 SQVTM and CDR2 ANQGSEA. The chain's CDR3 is CSVDMYGTGGNYGYTF. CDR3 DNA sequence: TGCAGCGTTGACATGTACGGGACAGGGGGTAACTATGGCTACACCTTC.

CDR3 amino acids: CASSLPPGVGDTEAFF. CDR3 bases: TGTGCCAGCAGTTTGCCGCCAGGGGTGGGTGACACTGAAGCTTTCTTT. The rearrangement joins TRBV28 to TRBJ1-1, with D perhaps TRBD1 (6 bases). This CDR3 has 16 amino acids. V was clipped by 3 bases and J by 3 bases, with 17 bases between them. The V gene's germline CDR1 is MDHEN and CDR2 SYDVKM.

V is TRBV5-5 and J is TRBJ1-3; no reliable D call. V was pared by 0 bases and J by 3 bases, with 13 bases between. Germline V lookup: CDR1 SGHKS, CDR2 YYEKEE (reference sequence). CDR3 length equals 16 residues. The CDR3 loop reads CASSLGSDFRGNTIYF. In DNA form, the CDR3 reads TGTGCCAGCAGCTTGGGGTCAGACTTCCGTGGAAACACCATATATTTT.

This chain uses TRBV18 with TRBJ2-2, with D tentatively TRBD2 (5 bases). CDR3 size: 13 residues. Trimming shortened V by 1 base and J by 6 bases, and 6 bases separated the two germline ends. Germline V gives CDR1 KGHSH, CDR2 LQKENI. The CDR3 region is CASSPRESGELFF. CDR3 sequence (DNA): TGTGCCAGCTCACCACGGGAGTCCGGGGAGCTGTTTTTT. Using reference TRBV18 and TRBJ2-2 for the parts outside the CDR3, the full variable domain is NAGVMQNPRHLVRRRGQEARLRCSPMKGHSHVYWYRQLPEEGLKFMVYLQKENIIDESGMPKERFSAEFPKEGPSILRIQQVVRGDSAAYFCASSPRESGELFFGEGSRLTVL.

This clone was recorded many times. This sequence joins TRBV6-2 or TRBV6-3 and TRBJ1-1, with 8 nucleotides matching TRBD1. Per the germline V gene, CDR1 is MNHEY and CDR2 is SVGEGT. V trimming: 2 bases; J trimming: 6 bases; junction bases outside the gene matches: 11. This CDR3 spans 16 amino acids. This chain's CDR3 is CASSYAIDRGVAEAFF. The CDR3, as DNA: TGTGCCAGCAGTTACGCCATCGACAGGGGAGTGGCTGAAGCTTTCTTT.

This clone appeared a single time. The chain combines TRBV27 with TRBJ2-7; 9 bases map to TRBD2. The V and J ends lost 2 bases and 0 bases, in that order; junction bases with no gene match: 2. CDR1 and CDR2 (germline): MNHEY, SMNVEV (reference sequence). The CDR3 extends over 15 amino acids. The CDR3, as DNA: TGTGCCAGCAGTTTACGACTAGCGGCCTCCTACGAGCAGTACTTC. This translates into CASSLRLAASYEQYF.

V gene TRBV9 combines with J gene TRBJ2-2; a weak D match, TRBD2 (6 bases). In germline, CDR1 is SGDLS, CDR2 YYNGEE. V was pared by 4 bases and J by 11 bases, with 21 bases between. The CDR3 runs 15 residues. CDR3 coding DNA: TGTGCCAGCAGCACAAGAGGAGGGCGGGCGGGAGAGCTGTTTTTT. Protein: CASSTRGGRAGELFF.

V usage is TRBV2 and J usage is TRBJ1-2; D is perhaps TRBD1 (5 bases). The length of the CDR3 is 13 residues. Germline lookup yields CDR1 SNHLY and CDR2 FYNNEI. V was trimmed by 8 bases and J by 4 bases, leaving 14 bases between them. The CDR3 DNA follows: TGTGCCAGCCCTGGGGGGGGAGTCTATGGCTACACCTTC. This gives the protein CASPGGGVYGYTF.

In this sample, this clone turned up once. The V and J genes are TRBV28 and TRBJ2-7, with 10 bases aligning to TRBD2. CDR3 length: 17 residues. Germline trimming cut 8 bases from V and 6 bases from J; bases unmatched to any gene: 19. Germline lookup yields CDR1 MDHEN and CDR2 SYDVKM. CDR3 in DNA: TGTGCCAGCGGCACAACTCTAGCGGGGGTGTATTCACTCGAGCAGTACTTC. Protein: CASGTTLAGVYSLEQYF.

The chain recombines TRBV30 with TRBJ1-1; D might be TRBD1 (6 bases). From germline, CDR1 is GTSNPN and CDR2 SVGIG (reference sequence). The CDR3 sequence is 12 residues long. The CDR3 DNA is TGTACAGGGAATTGGGTAGGCACTGAAGCTTTCTTT. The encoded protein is CTGNWVGTEAFF.

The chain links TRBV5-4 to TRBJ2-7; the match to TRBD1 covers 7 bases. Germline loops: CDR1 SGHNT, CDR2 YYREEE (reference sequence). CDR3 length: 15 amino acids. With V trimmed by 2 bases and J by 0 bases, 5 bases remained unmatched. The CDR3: CASSFETGSSYEQYF. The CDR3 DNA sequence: TGTGCCAGCAGCTTTGAGACAGGGAGCTCCTACGAGCAGTACTTC. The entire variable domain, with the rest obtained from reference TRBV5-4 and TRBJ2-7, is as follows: ETGVTQSPTHLIKTRGQQVTLRCSSQSGHNTVSWYQQALGQGPQFIFQYYREEENGRGNFPPRFSGLQFPNYSSELNVNALELDDSALYLCASSFETGSSYEQYFGPGTRLTVT.

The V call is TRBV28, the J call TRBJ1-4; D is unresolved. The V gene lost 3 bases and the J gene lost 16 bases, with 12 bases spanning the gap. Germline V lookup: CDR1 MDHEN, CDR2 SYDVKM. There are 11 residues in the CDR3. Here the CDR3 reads CASSLVGSKFF. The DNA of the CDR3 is TGTGCCAGCAGTTTGGTGGGCTCCAAGTTTTTT.

The CDR3 reads CASSPFQGTTDTQYF. CDR3 sequence (DNA): TGTGCCAGCTCCCCCTTCCAGGGAACCACAGATACGCAGTATTTT. The rearrangement joins TRBV18 to TRBJ2-3; D possibly corresponds to TRBD1 (5 bases). V was trimmed by 6 bases and J by 2 bases, leaving 15 bases between them. Per the germline V gene, CDR1 is KGHSH and CDR2 is LQKENI. The CDR3 sequence is 15 residues long.

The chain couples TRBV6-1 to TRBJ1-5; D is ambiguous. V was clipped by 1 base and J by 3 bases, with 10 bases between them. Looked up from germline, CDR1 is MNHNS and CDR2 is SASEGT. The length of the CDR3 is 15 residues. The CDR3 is CASSEGPTLNQPQHF. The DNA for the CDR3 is TGTGCCAGCAGTGAAGGACCGACACTCAATCAGCCCCAGCATTTT.